This T cell receptor beta chain was sequenced in a study of T cell responses to AZD1222 COVID-19 vaccine. Study details: Pooled samples include second doses given at about 4 or 12 weeks.

Sequencing was performed with immunoSEQ multiplex PCR; in TCRdb, only in-frame clones are kept and a portion is missing. The table includes 150,000 to 200,000 clones, about 92% detected once. Comments on this clone: Its specificity is unknown.

V dropped 2 bases and J dropped 9; count of bases not matched to a gene: 10. Germline lookup yields CDR1 MNHEY and CDR2 SMNVEV (reference sequence). This CDR3 spans 15 amino acids. Overall study findings and caveats: Baseline testing showed seropositivity in only a handful of AZD1222 recipients. Two AZD1222 doses significantly raised spike-specific TCR breadth and depth over controls. In the spike-specific TCR repertoire, nearly half reportedly target unmutated variant regions.

This rearrangement joins TRBV27 to TRBJ2-1, with TRBD2 matching over 7 bases. This TCR was sampled from an adult in good health. The sample here was peripheral blood, taken on day 0 of AZD1222 vaccination. For the CDR3, the DNA is TGTGCCAGCAGTTTAGCGCCAGCGGGGTTAGGTGAGCAGTTCTTC. Translating it yields CASSLAPAGLGEQFF.